One sample yielded the 20 T cell receptor beta chains listed below, sequenced in a study of Tregs in tolerant kidney transplant recipients. The nonmyeloablative bone marrow transplants came from related graft donors, with transient mixed chimerism. This table comes from immunoSEQ multiplex PCR, and its TCRdb copy is limited to in-frame clones, with some not included. The sample holds approximately 50,000 clones, over 80% seen once. Material: CD8+ T cells from blood (PBMCs), obtained 24 months after the transplant. These TCRs come from a human patient who received a combined kidney and bone marrow transplant. Some of the T cells may derive from the graft donor.

This clone was seen a single time. The J gene is TRBJ1-6, the V gene TRBV6-5; 8 bases line up with TRBD1. This CDR3 has 15 residues. Trimming at V came to 2 bases and at J to 7 bases, leaving 4 bases not matched to a gene. CDR1 and CDR2 from the germline V gene are MNHEY and SVGAGI. CDR3 region: CASSYDHRGNSPLHF. DNA of the CDR3: TGTGCCAGCAGTTACGATCACAGGGGGAATTCACCCCTCCACTTT.

This chain connects TRBV30 to TRBJ2-7, with 10 positions matching TRBD2. Per the germline V gene, CDR1 is GTSNPN and CDR2 is SVGIG (reference sequence). This CDR3 region has 13 residues. Germline trimming cut 3 bases from V and 6 bases from J; bases unmatched to any gene: 5. CDR3 sequence reads: CAWRARTSGEQYF. In DNA, the CDR3 is TGTGCCTGGAGAGCCAGGACTAGCGGCGAGCAGTACTTC.

The rearrangement links TRBV27 to TRBJ2-7, with D unclear. The CDR3 covers 11 residues. V was clipped by 6 bases and J by 3 bases, with 6 bases between them. Germline V CDR1 and CDR2: MNHEY, SMNVEV (reference sequence). The CDR3 DNA follows: TGTGCCAGCAGACTAAACTACGAGCAGTACTTC. Translation: CASRLNYEQYF.

Only one count was recorded for this clone. Because it lacks the conserved phenylalanine or tryptophan at the end, this CDR3 is likely a read error. V usage is TRBV19 and J usage is TRBJ2-7; no reliable D call. Germline V gives CDR1 LNHDA, CDR2 SQIVND (reference sequence). The CDR3 is 15 amino acids. V dropped 4 bases and J dropped 2 bases, with 15 bases sitting between them. This CDR3 is CASSNGDRAPYEQYL. The CDR3 bases are TGTGCCAGTAGTAACGGAGACCGTGCCCCCTACGAGCAGTACCTC.

A word on this clone: Sequence at one end of the junction differs from germline and may be a read error. Additional DNA sequences in this sample encode the identical CDR3. The chain uses TRBV27 and TRBJ1-6; D is unresolved. This CDR3 is 15 amino acids long. Germline V gives CDR1 MNHEY, CDR2 SMNVEV (reference sequence). The CDR3 region is CASSFYEGSNSPLHF. In nucleotides, the CDR3 is TGTGCCAGCAGTTTTTATGAAGGGAGCAATTCCCCCCTCCACTTT.

The rearrangement links TRBV11-2 to TRBJ2-5, with a tentative D call TRBD1 (6 bases). V lost 5 bases and J 1 base, leaving 17 bases between the germline ends. The CDR3 consists of 16 residues. Germline V gene data show CDR1 as SGHAT and CDR2 as FQNNGV. The CDR3: CASSTVSDRLQETQYF. CDR3 DNA: TGTGCCAGCAGCACAGTATCGGACAGACTCCAAGAGACCCAGTACTTC. The variable domain in full, with the rest retrieved from reference TRBV11-2 and TRBJ2-5, is EAGVAQSPRYKIIEKRQSVAFWCNPISGHATLYWYQQILGQGPKLLIQFQNNGVVDDSQLPKDRFSAERLKGVDSTLKIQPAKLEDSAVYLCASSTVSDRLQETQYFGPGTRLLVL.

With respect to this clone: The junction departs from germline at one end; a sequencing error may be responsible. The chain links TRBV30 to TRBJ2-7; D might be TRBD1 (5 bases). The CDR3 covers 11 residues. In germline, CDR1 is GTSNPN, CDR2 SVGIG (reference sequence). The CDR3 DNA sequence: TGTGCCTGGAGTGGGGCGACAGAAGCCGTATTC. Amino acid sequence: CAWSGATEAVF.

This chain's CDR3 is CASSIPGAGEQYF. The CDR3 DNA follows: TGTGCCAGTAGTATCCCCGGAGCGGGCGAGCAGTACTTC. The chain joins TRBV19 to TRBJ2-7, with D maybe TRBD2 (6 bases). The germline CDR1 and CDR2 sequences are LNHDA and SQIVND (reference sequence). The CDR3 runs to 13 residues. V gave up 3 bases and J gave up 6 bases, with 12 bases separating them.

The chain joins TRBV9 to TRBJ2-3; maybe TRBD2 (6 bases). V lost 2 bases and J 4 bases, leaving 11 bases between the germline ends. Germline CDR1 and CDR2: SGDLS and YYNGEE. The CDR3 has 14 residues. The CDR3, as DNA: TGTGCCAGCAGCGTTAGCGGCGGCCCAGATACGCAGTATTTT. It specifies CASSVSGGPDTQYF.

The chain is built from TRBV7-2 and TRBJ2-7; D is ambiguous. V dropped 1 base and J dropped 3 bases, with 10 bases sitting between them. Germline V CDR1 and CDR2: SGHTA, FQGNSA. This CDR3 comprises 14 residues. The CDR3 sequence is CASSLGAVGYEQYF. Written as DNA, the CDR3 is TGTGCCAGCAGCTTAGGCGCGGTCGGCTACGAGCAGTACTTC.

This chain links TRBV12-1 with TRBJ2-7; the tabulated D call, TRBD1, remains unverified against the DNA. TRBV12-1 is flagged as a pseudogene. The CDR3 spans 14 residues. CDR3 sequence: CASSFNRGFYEQYF. CDR3 in DNA: TGTGCCAGCAGCTTTAACAGGGGGTTTTACGAGCAGTACTTC.

This rearrangement joins TRBV27 to TRBJ2-3; no clear D gene. Germline V gene data show CDR1 as MNHEY and CDR2 as SMNVEV (reference sequence). The CDR3 consists of 14 residues. With 10 bases removed from V and 0 bases from J, the gap between germline ends came to 14 bases. This chain's CDR3 is CATSRSPSTDTQYF. In DNA form, the CDR3 reads TGTGCCACCTCTAGATCGCCTAGCACAGATACGCAGTATTTT.

This chain links TRBV7-8 with TRBJ1-2; no firm D call. This CDR3 has 14 residues. V was clipped by 0 bases and J by 5 bases, with 10 bases between them. CDR1 and CDR2 from the germline V gene are SGHVS and FQNEAQ. CDR3 bases: TGTGCCAGCAGCTTAGCGAGTTCCGATTATGGCTACACCTTC. Translated, it gives CASSLASSDYGYTF.

The V gene is TRBV4-3, the J gene TRBJ2-1; a weak D match, TRBD2 (5 bases). V was pared by 0 bases and J by 0 bases, with 15 bases between. CDR3 length: 18 amino acids. Germline CDR1 and CDR2: LGHNA and YSLEER. CDR3 amino acids: CASSQEDWGLSSYNEQFF. The CDR3 bases are TGCGCCAGCAGCCAAGAGGACTGGGGTCTCAGCTCCTACAATGAGCAGTTCTTC.

The rearrangement joins TRBV5-1 to TRBJ2-1; TRBD1 aligns across 9 bases. CDR3 length: 16 amino acids. The V and J ends lost 0 bases and 6 bases, in that order; junction bases with no gene match: 7. The germline V gene has CDR1 SGHRS and CDR2 YFSETQ. The CDR3 region has the DNA TGCGCCAGCAGCTTGGAGGACAGGGGAGTTGGCAATGAGCAGTTCTTC. Its translation: CASSLEDRGVGNEQFF. The full variable domain, rest sourced from reference TRBV5-1 and TRBJ2-1, is KAGVTQTPRYLIKTRGQQVTLSCSPISGHRSVSWYQQTPGQGLQFLFEYFSETQRNKGNFPGRFSGRQFSNSRSEMNVSTLELGDSALYLCASSLEDRGVGNEQFFGPGTRLTVL.

The chain uses TRBV4-3 and TRBJ1-1; D not certain. The germline gives CDR1 LGHNA, CDR2 YSLEER. The CDR3 is made up of 14 amino acids. The V end was cut by 0 bases, the J end by 4 bases, with 9 bases between. The DNA of the CDR3 is TGCGCCAGCAGCCAAGATACCCCGGGCACTGAAGCTTTCTTT. Protein: CASSQDTPGTEAFF.

V and J are TRBV5-6 and TRBJ2-7, with 7 bases identical to TRBD1. CDR1 and CDR2 from the germline V gene are SGHDT and YYEEEE. V lost 4 bases and J lost 4; bases outside the gene matches: 5. The CDR3 contains 13 residues. The CDR3 spells CASSVGTAYEQYF. The CDR3 DNA follows: TGTGCCAGCAGCGTCGGGACAGCTTACGAGCAGTACTTC.

The V call is TRBV7-9, the J call TRBJ1-2; TRBD1 might be the D (6 bases). CDR1 SEHNR and CDR2 FQNEAQ come from the germline V gene (reference sequence). V was trimmed by 7 bases and J by 5 bases, leaving 23 bases between them. The CDR3 covers 16 residues. In nucleotides, the CDR3 is TGTGCCAGCAACTCTCACAGCAAGGACAGATTATATGGCTACACCTTC. This codes for CASNSHSKDRLYGYTF.

CDR3 DNA: TGTGCCAGCAGTGATCTGGACAGCAACTACGAGCAGTACTTC. Its translation: CASSDLDSNYEQYF. The chain employs TRBV27 and TRBJ2-5, with TRBD1 as a possible D gene (6 bases). The DNA end favors TRBJ2-7, so the J call may be wrong. Germline assignment: CDR1 MNHEY and CDR2 SMNVEV (reference sequence). The CDR3 totals 14 residues.

The chain joins TRBV5-1 to TRBJ1-6, with TRBD1 matching over 8 bases. This CDR3 has 14 residues. Trimming at V came to 0 bases and at J to 11 bases, leaving 4 bases not matched to a gene. Germline values: CDR1 SGHRS, CDR2 YFSETQ. CDR3 sequence (DNA): TGCGCCAGCAGCTTGGCCGGACAGGGAGCACCCCTCCACTTT. Translation: CASSLAGQGAPLHF.